Detailed here is one T cell receptor (beta chain). The target antigen is unknown. The repertoire was sequenced with immunoSEQ multiplex PCR; TCRdb's copy has only in-frame clones and lacks some. The sample holds about 82,000 clones, approximately 82% seen once. This sample was included in a study of OX40 agonist ivuxolimab in advanced cancers. Study at large: Two patients with cutaneous melanoma and one with hepatocellular carcinoma, three in total, showed partial responses.

Overall study findings and caveats: Some nonresponders likewise displayed low normalized T-cell clonal expansion. Some of the lowest clonal expansion was seen in partial responders at 0.1-3.0 mg/kg.

Peripheral blood came from all dose cohorts at three timepoints. The sequencing here drew on CD4+ or CD8+ T cells sorted from blood, taken in a trial of the OX40 agonist ivuxolimab. The clonotype comes from an adult with an advanced solid tumor such as melanoma, head and neck, liver or kidney cancer.

The chain's CDR3 is CASSSPAGGITEAFF. The CDR3 nucleotides are TGTGCCAGCAGTTCCCCGGCAGGGGGTATCACTGAAGCTTTCTTT. The chain employs TRBV6-5 and TRBJ1-1; 7 nucleotides match TRBD1. The CDR3 sequence is 15 residues long. Per the germline V gene, CDR1 is MNHEY and CDR2 is SVGAGI. Unmatched junction bases numbered 9, after V lost 4 bases and J lost 4 bases.